This T cell receptor (beta chain) originates from a study of blood T cell repertoires in COVID-19. Study background: Samples came from the United States, Italy and Spain, spanning acute and convalescent COVID-19.

In the study's own analysis: Reference gene primer amplification in the assay estimated nucleated cell counts. TCRdb's table, derived via immunoSEQ multiplex PCR, lists solely in-frame clones and lacks some. V and J calls and clone size come straight from that table; D and trimming were deduced from the DNA. The sample includes around 100,000 clones, roughly 87% of them seen just once. This CDR3 region has 16 residues. Germline-derived CDR1 and CDR2 are MDHEN and SYDVKM. The ends lost 4 bases at V and 4 bases at J; junction bases unmatched: 10. Seattle's cohort entered during active infection and was followed longitudinally. This clone was observed once.

Sequences were obtained from peripheral blood. This sequence was found in a man aged 18 to 30 with COVID-19, enrolled during active disease. The J gene is TRBJ2-7, the V gene TRBV28, with 10 bases that match TRBD1. The CDR3 DNA sequence: TGTGCCAGCAGTTCGGCGCGGGGACAGGGGCTATACGAGCAGTACTTC. It is translated as CASSSARGQGLYEQYF.